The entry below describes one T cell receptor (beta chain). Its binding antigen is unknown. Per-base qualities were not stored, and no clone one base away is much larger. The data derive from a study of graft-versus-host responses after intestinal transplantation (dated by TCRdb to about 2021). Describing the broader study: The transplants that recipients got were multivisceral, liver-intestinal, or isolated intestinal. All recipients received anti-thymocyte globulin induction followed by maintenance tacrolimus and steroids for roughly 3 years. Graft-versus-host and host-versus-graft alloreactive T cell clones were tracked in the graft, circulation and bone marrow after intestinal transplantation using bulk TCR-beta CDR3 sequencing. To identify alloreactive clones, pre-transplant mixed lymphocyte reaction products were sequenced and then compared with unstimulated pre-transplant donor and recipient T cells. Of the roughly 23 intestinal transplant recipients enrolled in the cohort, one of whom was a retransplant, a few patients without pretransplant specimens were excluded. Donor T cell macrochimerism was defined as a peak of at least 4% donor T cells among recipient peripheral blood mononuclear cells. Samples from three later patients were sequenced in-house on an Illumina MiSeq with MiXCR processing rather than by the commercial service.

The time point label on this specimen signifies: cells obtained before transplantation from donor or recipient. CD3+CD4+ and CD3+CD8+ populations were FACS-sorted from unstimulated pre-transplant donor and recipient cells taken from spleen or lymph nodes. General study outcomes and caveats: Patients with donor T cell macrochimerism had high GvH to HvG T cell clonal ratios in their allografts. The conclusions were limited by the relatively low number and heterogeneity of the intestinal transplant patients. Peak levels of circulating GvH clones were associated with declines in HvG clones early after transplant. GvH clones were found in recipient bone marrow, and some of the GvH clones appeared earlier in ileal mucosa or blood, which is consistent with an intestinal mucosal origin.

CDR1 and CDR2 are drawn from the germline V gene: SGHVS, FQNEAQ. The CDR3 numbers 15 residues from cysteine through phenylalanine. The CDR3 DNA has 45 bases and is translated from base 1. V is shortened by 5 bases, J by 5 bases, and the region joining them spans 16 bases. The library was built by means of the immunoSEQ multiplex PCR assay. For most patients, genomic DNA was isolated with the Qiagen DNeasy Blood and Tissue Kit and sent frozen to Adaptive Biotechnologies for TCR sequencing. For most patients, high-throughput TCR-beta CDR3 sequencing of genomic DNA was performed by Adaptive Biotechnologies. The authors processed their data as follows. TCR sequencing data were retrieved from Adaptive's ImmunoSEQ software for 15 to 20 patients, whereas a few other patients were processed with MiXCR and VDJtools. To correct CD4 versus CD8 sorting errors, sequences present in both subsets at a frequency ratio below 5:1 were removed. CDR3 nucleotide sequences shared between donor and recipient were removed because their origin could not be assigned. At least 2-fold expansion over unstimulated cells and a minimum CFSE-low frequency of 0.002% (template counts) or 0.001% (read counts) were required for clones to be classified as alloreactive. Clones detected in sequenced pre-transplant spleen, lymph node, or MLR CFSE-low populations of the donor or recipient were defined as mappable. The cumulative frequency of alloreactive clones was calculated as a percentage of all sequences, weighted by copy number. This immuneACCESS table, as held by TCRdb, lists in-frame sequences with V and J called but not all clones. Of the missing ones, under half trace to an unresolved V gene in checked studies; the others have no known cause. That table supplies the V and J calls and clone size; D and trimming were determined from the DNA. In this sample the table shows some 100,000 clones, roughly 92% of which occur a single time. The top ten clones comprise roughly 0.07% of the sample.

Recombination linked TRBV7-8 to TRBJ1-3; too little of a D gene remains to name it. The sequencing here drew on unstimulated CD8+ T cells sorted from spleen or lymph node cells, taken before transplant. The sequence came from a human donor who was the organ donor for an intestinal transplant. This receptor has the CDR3 CASSRQRVGRNTIYF. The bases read TGTGCCAGCAGCCGCCAGCGGGTTGGGAGAAACACCATATATTTT.